This T cell receptor (beta chain) appears in the sequencing data of a study of a mutant IDH1 vaccine in newly diagnosed glioma. Study at large: Treated patients showed a male proportion of 62.5%, a female proportion of about 40%, and a mean age of around 40 years. Patients arrived already treated with radiotherapy, temozolomide, or both, most having had both. Regarding the study as a whole: Patients showed vaccine-induced immune responses at a rate of around 94%.

TCRdb's copy holds only in-frame clones and misses some; the assay was immunoSEQ multiplex PCR. The sample carries 30,000 to 40,000 clones, around 90% recorded once. A word on this clone: What it binds is not known.

Described time point: baseline, week 1 (first vaccination visit). Indicated treatment: pre-vaccination baseline after standard-of-care therapy. This clonotype was obtained from a young man with glioma. Source: PBMCs, taken from a glioma patient treated with radiotherapy, temozolomide or both.

The CDR3 reads CASSGTGGEKLFF. In DNA, the CDR3 is TGTGCCAGCAGCGGGACAGGAGGGGAAAAACTGTTTTTT. The gene calls are TRBV9 and TRBJ1-4; TRBD1 matches 7 bases. This CDR3 has 13 residues. V was pared by 3 bases and J by 8 bases, with 4 bases of the junction left unmatched. Germline loops: CDR1 SGDLS, CDR2 YYNGEE.